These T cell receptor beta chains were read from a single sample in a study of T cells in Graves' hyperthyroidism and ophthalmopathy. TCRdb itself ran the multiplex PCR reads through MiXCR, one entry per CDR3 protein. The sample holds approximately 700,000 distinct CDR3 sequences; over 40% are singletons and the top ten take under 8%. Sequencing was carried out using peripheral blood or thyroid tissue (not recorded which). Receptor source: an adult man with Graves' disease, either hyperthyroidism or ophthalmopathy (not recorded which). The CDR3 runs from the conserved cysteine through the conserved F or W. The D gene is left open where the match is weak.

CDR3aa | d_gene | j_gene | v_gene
CASRDRAGASNQPQHF | . | TRBJ1-5 | TRBV2
CASSQDPRGAGINYGYTF | . | TRBJ1-2 | TRBV14
CASIEGGRFQETQYF | . | TRBJ2-5 | TRBV2
CASSLLAGAVGELFF | TRBD2 | TRBJ2-2 | TRBV13
CASRVRLMNTEAFF | . | TRBJ1-1 | TRBV9
CAISVAAGYNTGELFF | TRBD2 | TRBJ2-2 | TRBV10-3
CASSLGDRTPSGNTIYF | TRBD1 | TRBJ1-3 | TRBV7-2
CASSGPSSGIGTGELFF | TRBD2 | TRBJ2-2 | TRBV11-1
CSARSRAGNTIYF | . | TRBJ1-3 | TRBV20-1
CASSVAMNTEAFF | . | TRBJ1-1 | TRBV9
CATSTRALANTGELFF | . | TRBJ2-2 | TRBV24-1
CASKWTLAKNIQYF | . | TRBJ2-4 | TRBV2
CASSRKALGTQYF | . | TRBJ2-5 | TRBV10-1
CSARDSASVNTGELFF | . | TRBJ2-2 | TRBV20-1
CASSLAGEGASPLHF | TRBD1 | TRBJ1-6 | TRBV11-1
CASSLRPHGTNSPLHF | . | TRBJ1-6 | TRBV25-1
CSAIGTGGYEQYF | TRBD1 | TRBJ2-7 | TRBV20-1
CSVAPGGMNTIYF | . | TRBJ1-3 | TRBV29-1
CASVGRENQPQHF | . | TRBJ1-5 | TRBV25-1
CATSVAPGGYGYTF | . | TRBJ1-2 | TRBV24-1
CASSIGSQETQYF | . | TRBJ2-5 | TRBV19
CATAGQGSGNQPQHF | TRBD1 | TRBJ1-5 | TRBV24-1
CSARVRRERDNQPQHF | . | TRBJ1-5 | TRBV20-1
CATSRGRGNTTYF | . | TRBJ1-3 | TRBV15
CASSSRPHGYTF | . | TRBJ1-2 | TRBV6-1
CASSSWTGYETQYF | TRBD1 | TRBJ2-5 | TRBV7-2
CASSRQQGYYGYAF | TRBD1 | TRBJ1-2 | TRBV18
CASSLGHYTGELFF | . | TRBJ2-2 | TRBV4-1
CASSGGNTEGANVLTF | . | TRBJ2-6 | TRBV19
CATSATTGNQPQHF | TRBD1 | TRBJ1-5 | TRBV24-1
CATRDRGGVGSQPQHF | TRBD1 | TRBJ1-5 | TRBV10-3
CASSRAGGSAGELFF | TRBD2 | TRBJ2-2 | TRBV5-1
CASSLSASGRLRYYEQYF | TRBD2 | TRBJ2-7 | TRBV7-2
CASSVTNLSGNTIYF | . | TRBJ1-3 | TRBV2
CSAGGGGRDQPQHF | . | TRBJ1-5 | TRBV29-1
CASSSNRGDDGYTF | TRBD1 | TRBJ1-2 | TRBV11-2
CASRDGGQGYTEAFF | TRBD1 | TRBJ1-1 | TRBV5-1
CASSYYRVASYEQYF | . | TRBJ2-7 | TRBV6-1
CASSRSTSTEAFF | . | TRBJ1-1 | TRBV4-2
CASSQDLAGAVQPQHF | . | TRBJ1-5 | TRBV9
CAISESSPKSTDTQYF | . | TRBJ2-3 | TRBV10-3
CSARDLAEGSRSQPQHF | . | TRBJ1-5 | TRBV20-1
CASSMDAFGYGYTF | . | TRBJ1-2 | TRBV5-1